The 9 T cell receptor beta chains below all came from one sample that was sequenced in a study of cytomegalovirus exposure and HLA in healthy donors. Primers included in the PCR were 60 Vbeta and 13 Jbeta primers. Produced via immunoSEQ multiplex PCR; TCRdb's table is partial and in-frame only. Here the sample spans approximately 110,000 clones, roughly 73% being singletons. The sequenced sample was PBMCs. Receptors originate from a woman in her 30s in good health and CMV-seronegative.

This clone was detected only a few times. CDR3 region: CASSGDTHYNEQFF. In DNA, the CDR3 is TGTGCCAGCAGCGGGGACACTCACTACAATGAGCAGTTCTTC. The chain joins TRBV5-6 to TRBJ2-1; D is perhaps TRBD1 (6 bases). Trimming shortened V by 4 bases and J by 3 bases, and 11 bases separated the two germline ends. CDR3 length: 14 residues. Germline V gene lookup returns CDR1 SGHDT and CDR2 YYEEEE. The whole variable domain, remainder taken from reference TRBV5-6 and TRBJ2-1, is DAGVTQSPTHLIKTRGQQVTLRCSPKSGHDTVSWYQQALGQGPQFIFQYYEEEERQRGNFPDRFSGHQFPNYSSELNVNALLLGDSALYLCASSGDTHYNEQFFGPGTRLTVL.

This sequence joins TRBV7-2 and TRBJ2-5; 7 bases agree with TRBD2. The CDR3 totals 16 residues. In germline, CDR1 is SGHTA, CDR2 FQGNSA. V gave up 5 bases and J gave up 0 bases; unmatched junction bases: 9. For the CDR3, the DNA is TGTGCCAGCAGCCCCGCCGGGGCGGGGGACCAAGAGACCCAGTACTTC. Amino acid sequence: CASSPAGAGDQETQYF. The whole variable domain, filled in from reference TRBV7-2 and TRBJ2-5, reads GAGVSQSPSNKVTEKGKDVELRCDPISGHTALYWYRQSLGQGLEFLIYFQGNSAPDKSGLPSDRFSAERTGGSVSTLTIQRTQQEDSAVYLCASSPAGAGDQETQYFGPGTRLLVL.

The chain uses TRBV15 and TRBJ1-5; D not certain. The CDR3 has 14 amino acids. Deletions cut 5 bases from V and 6 bases from J, with 14 bases between. The germline V gene has CDR1 LNHNV and CDR2 YYDKDF (reference sequence). The CDR3 DNA reads as TGTGCCACCAGCTTAATCCGGGAGGCTCAGCCCCAGCATTTT. It codes for CATSLIREAQPQHF.

The chain recombines TRBV7-2 with TRBJ2-7, with D unresolved. V lost 1 base to trimming and J lost 4 bases, with 14 bases between them. CDR3 length equals 15 residues. The germline gives CDR1 SGHTA, CDR2 FQGNSA. The CDR3 reads CASSLGPDTVYEQYF. The CDR3 DNA reads as TGTGCCAGCAGCTTAGGGCCCGACACGGTTTACGAGCAGTACTTC.

The chain carries TRBV29-1 and TRBJ1-3; D uncertain. Germline CDR1 SQVTM, CDR2 ANQGSEA. Deletions cut 6 bases from V and 0 bases from J, with 15 bases between. CDR3 length: 15 residues. CDR3 in amino acids: CSVVGLTASGNTIYF. In nucleotides, the CDR3 is TGCAGCGTCGTGGGCCTTACTGCCTCTGGAAACACCATATATTTT.

V and J are TRBV7-8 and TRBJ2-7; perhaps TRBD1 as D (5 bases). Germline-derived CDR1 and CDR2 are SGHVS and FQNEAQ. V lost 5 bases to trimming and J lost 1 base, with 21 bases between them. CDR3 length: 17 amino acids. The CDR3 sequence is CASSRPDELRVSYEQYF. CDR3 sequence (DNA): TGTGCCAGCAGCCGACCTGACGAACTCAGGGTTTCCTACGAGCAGTACTTC.

V is TRBV6-1 and J is TRBJ2-7, with a possible D match to TRBD1 (5 bases). This CDR3 region has 14 residues. V gave up 5 bases and J gave up 0 bases, with 11 bases separating them. The germline gives CDR1 MNHNS, CDR2 SASEGT. DNA for the CDR3: TGTGCCAGCAGTCTACAGGTTAGCTCCTACGAGCAGTACTTC. Translation: CASSLQVSSYEQYF.

J is TRBJ1-2 and V is TRBV29-1; D is uncertain. The CDR3 length is 12 residues. Per the germline V gene, CDR1 is SQVTM and CDR2 is ANQGSEA. V lost 6 bases and J lost 8, with 16 bases in between. CDR3: CSVERRPRGYTF. CDR3 DNA sequence: TGCAGCGTGGAGAGGAGGCCCAGGGGCTACACCTTC.

The V and J genes are TRBV19 and TRBJ2-7; D is unclear. The CDR3 contains 13 residues. V lost 4 bases and J lost 6, with 13 bases in between. Germline-derived CDR1 and CDR2 are LNHDA and SQIVND (reference sequence). The CDR3 region has the DNA TGTGCCAGTAGTACGAATAGTCGAGGCGAGCAGTACTTC. It yields the protein CASSTNSRGEQYF. Using reference TRBV19 and TRBJ2-7 for the parts outside the CDR3, the full variable domain is DGGITQSPKYLFRKEGQNVTLSCEQNLNHDAMYWYRQDPGQGLRLIYYSQIVNDFQKGDIAEGYSVSREKKESFPLTVTSAQKNPTAFYLCASSTNSRGEQYFGPGTRLTVT.